These 16 T cell receptor beta chains came from one sample sequenced in a study of T cell responses to AZD1222 COVID-19 vaccine. The repertoire was sequenced with immunoSEQ multiplex PCR; TCRdb's copy has only in-frame clones and lacks some. Of 150,000 to 200,000 clones in the sample, around nine tenths were seen once. The material was peripheral blood, obtained 28 days after the second AZD1222 dose. Every receptor here comes from an adult who received the AZD1222 COVID-19 vaccine.

The V and J genes are TRBV28 and TRBJ2-3; 9 positions match TRBD1. Germline V gene sequence: CDR1 MDHEN, CDR2 SYDVKM. V shed 2 bases, J shed 4 bases, and the junction held 7 bases outside the gene matches. This CDR3 region has 16 residues. In DNA form, the CDR3 reads TGTGCCAGCAGTTTAGGCAACAGGGGGCGGGCAGATACGCAGTATTTT. Translation gives CASSLGNRGRADTQYF. Full variable domain (remainder filled in from reference TRBV28 and TRBJ2-3): DVKVTQSSRYLVKRTGEKVFLECVQDMDHENMFWYRQDPGLGLRLIYFSYDVKMKEKGDIPEGYSVSREKKERFSLILESASTNQTSMYLCASSLGNRGRADTQYFGPGTRLTVL.

The gene calls are TRBV6-5 and TRBJ1-6; unclear D gene. The CDR3 runs 14 residues. Germline lookup yields CDR1 MNHEY and CDR2 SVGAGI. V lost 5 bases and J 9 bases, leaving 14 bases between the germline ends. CDR3 sequence (DNA): TGTGCCAGCAGTCCGGACGATAGGAGTTCACCCCTCCACTTT. This translates into CASSPDDRSSPLHF.

The CDR3 loop reads CASSLRGGREKLFF. CDR3 bases: TGCGCCAGCAGTCTTAGAGGGGGCCGGGAAAAACTGTTTTTT. The rearrangement uses TRBV5-1 and TRBJ1-4; 7 bases are a match to TRBD1. CDR1 SGHRS and CDR2 YFSETQ come from the germline V gene. Trimming took 5 bases from V and 8 from J; bases not matched to a gene: 9. This CDR3 is built from 14 residues. Supplemented by reference TRBV5-1 and TRBJ1-4, the full variable domain reads KAGVTQTPRYLIKTRGQQVTLSCSPISGHRSVSWYQQTPGQGLQFLFEYFSETQRNKGNFPGRFSGRQFSNSRSEMNVSTLELGDSALYLCASSLRGGREKLFFGSGTQLSVL.

The genes are TRBV3-1 (or the pseudogene TRBV3-2) and TRBJ1-2, with a tentative D call TRBD1 (5 bases). From germline, CDR1 is LGHDT and CDR2 YNNKEL (reference sequence). Deletions cut 4 bases from V and 8 bases from J, with 26 bases between. This CDR3 has 17 amino acids. Written as DNA, the CDR3 is TGTGCCAGCAGCCCTACTCTATTTGGCCTCTCGAAGGGGGGCTACACCTTC. Protein: CASSPTLFGLSKGGYTF.

This rearrangement joins TRBV19 to TRBJ1-1, with 8 bases lining up with TRBD1. The CDR3 has 14 residues. J was trimmed by 1 base and V by 6 bases; bases with no gene match: 4. Per germline, CDR1 LNHDA and CDR2 SQIVND (reference sequence). The DNA of the CDR3 is TGTGCCAGTAGCTTAGACAGGGGGAACACTGAAGCTTTCTTT. Translation gives CASSLDRGNTEAFF.

The chain has TRBV4-1 and TRBJ2-3; the match to TRBD2 covers 7 bases. The CDR3 runs to 15 residues. V lost 5 bases and J lost 0; bases outside the gene matches: 5. Germline V CDR1 and CDR2: MGHRA, YSYEKL. The CDR3 loop is CASSSRLASTDTQYF. CDR3 sequence (DNA): TGCGCCAGCAGCTCCCGACTAGCTAGCACAGATACGCAGTATTTT.

CDR3 sequence reads: CASSIRDSINQPQHF. The CDR3 region has the DNA TGTGCCAGTAGTATCCGGGACAGCATCAATCAGCCCCAGCATTTT. The chain combines TRBV19 with TRBJ1-5; 7 bases agree with TRBD1. J was trimmed by 3 bases and V by 3 bases; bases with no gene match: 5. Germline CDR1 LNHDA, CDR2 SQIVND (reference sequence). The CDR3 is made up of 15 amino acids.

This clone occurred once. The rearrangement uses TRBV29-1 and TRBJ1-3, with D uncertain. CDR1 is SQVTM and CDR2 is ANQGSEA in the germline V gene. The germline V and J ends were trimmed by 3 bases and 4 bases, with 10 bases remaining between them. The CDR3 is 13 amino acids. Here the CDR3 DNA reads TGCAGCGTTGAGTCGCGGATCGGAAACACCATATATTTT. Translating it yields CSVESRIGNTIYF.

The CDR3 DNA reads TGTGCCAGCAGCTTAGGAGGGTACGAAAAACTGTTTTTT. The encoded protein is CASSLGGYEKLFF. V is TRBV7-2 and J is TRBJ1-4; unclear D gene. The CDR3 length is 13 residues. Germline loops: CDR1 SGHTA, CDR2 FQGNSA. V lost 1 base and J 8 bases, leaving 8 bases between the germline ends.

The gene calls are TRBV19 and TRBJ2-1, with TRBD1 identical over 10 bases. J gave up 4 bases and V 5 bases, and 8 bases lay outside the gene matches. This CDR3 spans 16 amino acids. From germline, CDR1 is LNHDA and CDR2 SQIVND (reference sequence). CDR3: CASSPSGTGVYNEQFF. In DNA form, the CDR3 reads TGTGCCAGTAGTCCCTCCGGGACAGGGGTATACAATGAGCAGTTCTTC.

This chain uses TRBV5-1 with TRBJ2-3; 9 bases agree with TRBD1. This CDR3 contains 16 residues. Germline values: CDR1 SGHRS, CDR2 YFSETQ. V shed 0 bases, J shed 1 base, and the junction held 3 bases outside the gene matches. CDR3 nucleotide sequence: TGCGCCAGCAGCTTGGCGACAGGGGGAGGCACAGATACGCAGTATTTT. Protein sequence: CASSLATGGGTDTQYF.

The V gene is TRBV29-1, the J gene TRBJ1-3, with unresolved D. The germline V and J ends were trimmed by 3 bases and 0 bases, with 6 bases remaining between them. The CDR3 is 13 amino acids. Germline V gives CDR1 SQVTM, CDR2 ANQGSEA. CDR3 DNA sequence: TGCAGCGTTGAGACGAGCTCTGGAAACACCATATATTTT. Translated: CSVETSSGNTIYF.

The V gene is TRBV4-2, the J gene TRBJ1-5; 10 positions agree with TRBD1. Germline lookup yields CDR1 LGHNA and CDR2 YNFKEQ. Losses at the gene ends were 2 bases for V and 1 base for J; bases not matched to a gene: 5. The CDR3 sequence is 17 residues long. The DNA for the CDR3 is TGTGCCAGCAGCCAAATAGACAGGGGGCAAAGCAATCAGCCCCAGCATTTT. Amino acids: CASSQIDRGQSNQPQHF.

The CDR3 reads CASSYSAQGVHEQFF. In DNA form, the CDR3 reads TGTGCCAGCAGTTACTCCGCACAGGGAGTCCATGAGCAGTTCTTC. The V call is TRBV6-2 or TRBV6-3, the J call TRBJ2-7; D is perhaps TRBD1 (6 bases). The tail of the sequence fits TRBJ2-1 better, so the J call may be wrong. CDR1 is MNHEY, CDR2 SVGEGT, per germline. The CDR3 consists of 15 residues.

V gene TRBV5-6 combines with J gene TRBJ2-1; 8 bases agree with TRBD2. Germline assignment: CDR1 SGHDT and CDR2 YYEEEE. The ends lost 1 base at V and 6 bases at J; junction bases unmatched: 0. This CDR3 has 13 residues. CDR3 sequence: CASSLLAGNEQFF. CDR3 bases: TGTGCCAGCAGCTTGCTAGCGGGCAATGAGCAGTTCTTC.

The genes are TRBV7-3 and TRBJ1-6, with D tentatively TRBD1 (5 bases). The length of the CDR3 is 15 residues. From germline, CDR1 is SGHTA and CDR2 FQGTGA. The V gene lost 5 bases and the J gene lost 9 bases, with 17 bases spanning the gap. The CDR3 nucleotides read TGTGCCAGCAGCCTCGGAGGTCTCGGGGGTTCACCCCTCCACTTT. Translated, it gives CASSLGGLGGSPLHF.